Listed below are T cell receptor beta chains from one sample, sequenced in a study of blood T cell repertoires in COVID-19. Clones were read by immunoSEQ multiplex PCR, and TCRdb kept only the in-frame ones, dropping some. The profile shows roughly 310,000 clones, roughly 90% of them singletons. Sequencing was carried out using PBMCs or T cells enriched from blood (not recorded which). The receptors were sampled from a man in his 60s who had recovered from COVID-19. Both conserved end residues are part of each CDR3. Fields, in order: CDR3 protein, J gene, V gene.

CDR3: CASSLDRRSNYGYTF; J: TRBJ1-2; V: TRBV27
CDR3: CAPPGDFVDTQYF; J: TRBJ2-3; V: TRBV24-1
CDR3: CAWSEGNEQYF; J: TRBJ2-7; V: TRBV30
CDR3: CASRPKLAGGRNEQFF; J: TRBJ2-1; V: TRBV11-2
CDR3: CASSPNRDSTYEQYF; J: TRBJ2-7; V: TRBV5-1
CDR3: CASSQAPARGTAFF; J: TRBJ1-1; V: TRBV14
CDR3: CASSASSGRASTDTQYF; J: TRBJ2-3; V: TRBV5-4
CDR3: CASSHLGQIYGYTF; J: TRBJ1-2; V: TRBV3-1/TRBV3-2
CDR3: CASSRTDYEQYF; J: TRBJ2-7; V: TRBV12-3/TRBV12-4
CDR3: CASSLGQGADSNQPQHF; J: TRBJ1-5; V: TRBV4-2
CDR3: CSVEGLTGYSYNEQFF; J: TRBJ2-1; V: TRBV29-1
CDR3: CASSRSRGDTEAFF; J: TRBJ1-1; V: TRBV18
CDR3: CASSQAGTLSPLHF; J: TRBJ1-6; V: TRBV5-4
CDR3: CASSPQGGDGYTF; J: TRBJ1-2; V: TRBV4-1
CDR3: CASSEDGGQGPYGYTF; J: TRBJ1-2; V: TRBV6-1
CDR3: CASSYADRTVEKLFF; J: TRBJ1-4; V: TRBV6-2/TRBV6-3
CDR3: CASSIGTGAGELFF; J: TRBJ2-2; V: TRBV19
CDR3: CASSQELGSNSYGYTF; J: TRBJ1-2; V: TRBV4-3
CDR3: CASSRGEYEQYF; J: TRBJ2-7; V: TRBV5-5
CDR3: CASSVGDRGGFEAFF; J: TRBJ1-1; V: TRBV9